These T cell receptor beta chains were read from a single sample in a study of T cell changes during pregnancy in multiple sclerosis. Some clones are missing from TCRdb's copy, which holds only in-frame ones; the method was immunoSEQ multiplex PCR. The sample has about 21,000 clones, about 91% seen once. This material consisted of CD4+ T cells from peripheral blood mononuclear cells, taken in the third trimester of pregnancy. The origin of the receptors is a female donor with multiple sclerosis, enrolled in a pregnancy study. Both conserved end residues are part of each CDR3.

V: TRBV11-2
J: TRBJ1-1
length: 15
CDR3: CASNTLWGTNTEAFF

V: TRBV19
J: TRBJ1-6
length: 15
CDR3: CASSSYQGGGSPLHF

V: TRBV20-1
J: TRBJ2-1
length: 11
CDR3: CSANRGNEQFF

V: TRBV4-1
J: TRBJ1-6
length: 15
CDR3: CASSYRDRAGSPLHF

V: TRBV11-2
J: TRBJ2-4
length: 16
CDR3: CASSQYSSAVKNIQYF

V: TRBV4-2
J: TRBJ2-3
length: 15
CDR3: CASSPRLAATDTQYF

V: TRBV7-9
J: TRBJ2-5
length: 15
CDR3: CASSPRGGSQETQYF

V: TRBV4-3
J: TRBJ2-2
length: 15
CDR3: CASSQEHRAAGELFF

V: TRBV5-4
J: TRBJ1-4
length: 16
CDR3: CASSMGLTTTNEKLFF

V: TRBV20-1
J: TRBJ1-2
length: 11
CDR3: CSAPFRGGYTF

V: TRBV19
J: TRBJ1-5
length: 14
CDR3: CASSTIHSNQPQHF

V: TRBV2
J: TRBJ2-3
length: 16
CDR3: CASRVGLAGSRDTQYF

V: TRBV6-6
J: TRBJ2-2
length: 16
CDR3: CASSYARGGLIGELFF

V: TRBV4-1
J: TRBJ1-5
length: 16
CDR3: CASSQVVGGGSQPQHF

V: TRBV5-6
J: TRBJ1-2
length: 13
CDR3: CASSPNSNYGYTF

V: TRBV2
J: TRBJ2-1
length: 18
CDR3: CASSEVTRWTGDGGEQFF

V: TRBV7-3
J: TRBJ2-2
length: 14
CDR3: CASSGQGAAGELFF

V: TRBV28
J: TRBJ1-4
length: 15
CDR3: CASSSPGQSNEKLFF

V: TRBV28
J: TRBJ2-7
length: 16
CDR3: CASSLWGDRGLGEQYF

V: TRBV11-3
J: TRBJ2-1
length: 12
CDR3: CASSLQEHEQFF

V: TRBV6-1
J: TRBJ1-2
length: 14
CDR3: CASSRAGTDYGYTF

V: TRBV18
J: TRBJ2-5
length: 16
CDR3: CASSPRYGGPQETQYF

V: TRBV11-2
J: TRBJ2-1
length: 15
CDR3: CASSPSRSSYNEQFF

V: TRBV2
J: TRBJ1-4
length: 14
CDR3: CASRRQRSNEKLFF

V: TRBV27
J: TRBJ2-3
length: 14
CDR3: CASTSQGGADTQYF

V: TRBV5-6
J: TRBJ2-7
length: 14
CDR3: CASREVFSVYEQYF

V: TRBV21-1
J: TRBJ1-1
length: 13
CDR3: CASSPTGNTEAFF

V: TRBV2
J: TRBJ2-2
length: 15
CDR3: CASSELAGGRGELFF

V: TRBV7-2
J: TRBJ2-3
length: 15
CDR3: CASSLTGGGSDTQYF

V: TRBV7-9
J: TRBJ2-6
length: 15
CDR3: CASSFEGRGANVLTF

V: TRBV2
J: TRBJ2-7
length: 14
CDR3: CASRAGRGAYEQYF

V: TRBV7-3
J: TRBJ1-1
length: 15
CDR3: CASSLGAIMNTEAFF

V: TRBV7-9
J: TRBJ2-1
length: 16
CDR3: CASSLLAGGSYNEQFF

V: TRBV5-6
J: TRBJ2-7
length: 14
CDR3: CASSLTGYSYEQYF

V: TRBV9
J: TRBJ2-4
length: 16
CDR3: CASSAGTGRAKNIQYF

V: TRBV6-1
J: TRBJ2-3
length: 15
CDR3: CASSVQGFDTDTQYF

V: TRBV19
J: TRBJ1-6
length: 17
CDR3: CASSIGTGSSYNSPLHF

V: TRBV5-6
J: TRBJ2-1
length: 15
CDR3: CASSFDRVPYNEQFF

V: TRBV5-1
J: TRBJ1-3
length: 15
CDR3: CASSSGLLTGNTIYF

V: TRBV7-2
J: TRBJ1-4
length: 14
CDR3: CASSPGGSNEKLFF

V: TRBV11-3
J: TRBJ2-1
length: 15
CDR3: CASSLVRTGGNEQFF

V: TRBV6-5
J: TRBJ2-7
length: 14
CDR3: CASSLTRESYEQYF

V: TRBV7-3
J: TRBJ2-3
length: 15
CDR3: CASSPIGRAGDTQYF

V: TRBV11-3
J: TRBJ2-4
length: 13
CDR3: CASSLLRTGGRDF

V: TRBV18
J: TRBJ1-2
length: 13
CDR3: CASSPDSSYGYTF

V: TRBV11-2
J: TRBJ2-7
length: 14
CDR3: CASSLVAGPYEQYF

V: TRBV7-3
J: TRBJ2-5
length: 15
CDR3: CASSLYRGREETQYF

V: TRBV19
J: TRBJ2-1
length: 13
CDR3: CASSTSAYNEQFF

V: TRBV6-1
J: TRBJ1-2
length: 14
CDR3: CASSPALGHYGYTF

V: TRBV7-9
J: TRBJ2-2
length: 17
CDR3: CASSLDGQGWGTGELFF